Below are 15 T cell receptor beta chains sequenced from a single sample in a study of identical twins. A single record per CDR3 protein comes from TCRdb applying MiXCR to the 5' RACE reads. The sample holds 450,000 or so distinct CDR3 sequences, roughly 24% seen once. These data were also filed under a second study, of T cells expressing NK-cell markers.

Material for sequencing was CD4+ T cells sorted from blood. These TCRs come from a woman under 30 in good health.

CDR3: CASRTDRDTGELFF. CDR3 DNA: TGTGCCAGCAGGACCGACAGGGACACCGGGGAGCTGTTTTTT. The chain carries TRBV6-2 or TRBV6-3 and TRBJ2-2, with 7 positions matching TRBD1. Germline loops: CDR1 MNHEY, CDR2 SVGEGT. Germline trimming cut 6 bases from V and 3 bases from J; bases unmatched to any gene: 4. There are 14 residues in the CDR3.

This clonotype was observed a few times. This rearrangement joins TRBV29-1 to TRBJ2-5, with a weak D call TRBD1 (6 bases). V was shortened by 7 bases and J by 5 bases, with 14 bases between the two germline ends. The germline gives CDR1 SQVTM, CDR2 ANQGSEA. CDR3 length equals 12 residues. CDR3 residues: CSALGAEETQYF. The CDR3 nucleotides read TGCAGCGCTTTGGGGGCTGAGGAGACCCAGTACTTC.

This clonotype was seen a handful of times. V gene TRBV5-1 combines with J gene TRBJ2-1; 8 nucleotides align to TRBD1. The junction had 5 bases not matched to a gene; V was cut back by 0 bases and J by 6 bases. Germline assignment: CDR1 SGHRS and CDR2 YFSETQ. The CDR3 totals 15 residues. The CDR3 bases are TGCGCCAGCAGCTTGGTTTCTGGACAGGGCAATGAGCAGTTCTTC. Protein sequence: CASSLVSGQGNEQFF.

The rearrangement uses TRBV5-1 and TRBJ2-7; D is unclear. Germline V CDR1 and CDR2: SGHRS, YFSETQ. V was shortened by 0 bases and J by 5 bases, with 12 bases between the two germline ends. The CDR3 sequence is 14 residues long. The CDR3 DNA reads as TGCGCCAGCAGCTTGGAGGCCGGTAGGGACGAGCAGTACTTC. This sequence encodes CASSLEAGRDEQYF.

The chain recombines TRBV6-1 with TRBJ1-5; D uncertain. CDR1 is MNHNS and CDR2 is SASEGT in the germline V gene. V was clipped by 11 bases and J by 6 bases, with 17 bases between them. The CDR3 length is 13 residues. CDR3 nucleotides: TGTGCCGCATCAAGGGTTGAGGGTCAGCCCCAGCATTTT. It specifies CAASRVEGQPQHF.

The chain has TRBV6-1 and TRBJ2-1; perhaps D is TRBD1 or TRBD2 (6 bases each). Trimming stripped 4 bases from V and 1 base from J, with 11 bases between. The CDR3 is 15 residues long. Germline V gene data show CDR1 as MNHNS and CDR2 as SASEGT. The DNA for the CDR3 is TGTGCCAGCAGTGGACGGGGGCCGTCCTACAATGAGCAGTTCTTC. As protein: CASSGRGPSYNEQFF.

V is TRBV20-1 and J is TRBJ2-7, with no clear D. CDR1 is DFQATT and CDR2 is SNEGSKA in the germline V gene (reference sequence). This CDR3 is built from 12 residues. V lost 4 bases and J 6 bases, leaving 13 bases between the germline ends. The CDR3 DNA sequence: TGCAGTGCTATACCAGGACCCCGCGAGCAGTACTTC. It encodes CSAIPGPREQYF.

The chain combines TRBV15 with TRBJ1-1, with D perhaps TRBD1 (5 bases). Germline CDR1 and CDR2: LNHNV and YYDKDF (reference sequence). The CDR3 covers 16 residues. Trimming took 0 bases from V and 2 from J, leaving 13 bases between them. CDR3 in DNA: TGTGCCACCAGCAGAGATGTGGACATTATTAACACTGAAGCTTTCTTT. The encoded protein is CATSRDVDIINTEAFF.

The chain joins TRBV6-2 or TRBV6-3 to TRBJ2-5; D is possibly TRBD2 (6 bases). The germline CDR1 and CDR2 sequences are MNHEY and SVGEGT. The CDR3 consists of 14 residues. V was trimmed by 5 bases and J by 4 bases, leaving 14 bases between them. The CDR3 reads CASSIRWRGETQYF. CDR3 in DNA: TGTGCCAGCAGTATTCGGTGGAGGGGAGAGACCCAGTACTTC.

This chain uses TRBV6-6 with TRBJ2-4, with 11 bases aligning to TRBD2. J gave up 0 bases and V 5 bases, and 24 bases lay outside the gene matches. CDR3 length: 23 amino acids. The germline gives CDR1 MNHNY, CDR2 SVGAGI (reference sequence). DNA of the CDR3: TGTGCCAGCAGTCTCCTCGCTCCGAAAGGGACTAGCGGTCATTCGATAGCCAAAAACATTCAGTACTTC. Translated, it gives CASSLLAPKGTSGHSIAKNIQYF.

The gene calls are TRBV29-1 and TRBJ2-7; D ambiguous. The germline CDR1 and CDR2 sequences are SQVTM and ANQGSEA. V dropped 4 bases and J dropped 2 bases, with 9 bases sitting between them. This CDR3 is 12 amino acids long. The CDR3 is CSVGTFTYEQYF. The CDR3 nucleotides are TGCAGCGTTGGGACCTTCACCTACGAGCAGTACTTC.

This chain joins TRBV7-2 and TRBJ2-7; no clear D gene. CDR1 is SGHTA and CDR2 is FQGNSA in the germline V gene. The CDR3 has 15 residues. V was cut by 5 bases and J by 0 bases, with 14 bases left in between. The CDR3 protein is CASSLSPAFSYEQYF. The CDR3 nucleotides are TGTGCCAGCAGCCTCTCCCCAGCGTTCTCCTACGAGCAGTACTTC.

V usage is TRBV20-1 and J usage is TRBJ2-2, with 7 bases aligning to TRBD2. V dropped 4 bases and J dropped 4; count of bases not matched to a gene: 9. The length of the CDR3 is 15 residues. Per the germline V gene, CDR1 is DFQATT and CDR2 is SNEGSKA (reference sequence). As DNA, the CDR3 is TGCAGTGCTATTGGTGGGGGAGGGGTCACCGGGGAGCTGTTTTTT. Translating it yields CSAIGGGGVTGELFF.

This clonotype was seen more than once but under ten times. The chain links TRBV29-1 to TRBJ2-1; 12 nucleotides agree with TRBD2. CDR3 length: 14 residues. CDR1 is SQVTM, CDR2 ANQGSEA, per germline. After removal of 2 bases from V and 8 bases from J, the junction contained 4 bases not matched to a gene. For the CDR3, the DNA is TGCAGCGTTGAAAAGCTAGCGGGGGGGGATGAGCAGTTCTTC. Residues: CSVEKLAGGDEQFF.

The V and J genes are TRBV3-1 and TRBJ2-7; the match to TRBD2 covers 12 bases. Germline loops: CDR1 LGHDT, CDR2 YNNKEL (reference sequence). This CDR3 is 16 amino acids long. V lost 4 bases to trimming and J lost 6 bases; unmatched junction nucleotides: 10. CDR3 sequence: CASSLRLAGVIGEQYF. The CDR3 coding sequence is TGTGCCAGCAGCCTCCGACTAGCGGGAGTTATCGGCGAGCAGTACTTC.